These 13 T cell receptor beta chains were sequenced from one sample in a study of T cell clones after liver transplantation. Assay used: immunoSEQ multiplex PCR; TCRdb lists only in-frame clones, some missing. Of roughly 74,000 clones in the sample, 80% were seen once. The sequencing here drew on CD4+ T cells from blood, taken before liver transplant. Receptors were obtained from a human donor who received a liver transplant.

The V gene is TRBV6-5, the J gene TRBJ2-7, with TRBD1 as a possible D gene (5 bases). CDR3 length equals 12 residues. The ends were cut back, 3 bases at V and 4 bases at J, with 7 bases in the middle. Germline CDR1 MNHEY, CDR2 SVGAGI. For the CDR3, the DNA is TGTGCCAGCAGTTATAAGGGGTACGAGCAGTACTTC. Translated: CASSYKGYEQYF.

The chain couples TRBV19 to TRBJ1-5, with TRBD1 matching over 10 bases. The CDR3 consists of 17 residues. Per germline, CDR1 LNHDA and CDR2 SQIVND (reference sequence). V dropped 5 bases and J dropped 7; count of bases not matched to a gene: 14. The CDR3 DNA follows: TGTGCCAGTAGTCTACAGACAGGGGGCCACAGGGGGCAGCCCCAGCATTTT. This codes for CASSLQTGGHRGQPQHF.

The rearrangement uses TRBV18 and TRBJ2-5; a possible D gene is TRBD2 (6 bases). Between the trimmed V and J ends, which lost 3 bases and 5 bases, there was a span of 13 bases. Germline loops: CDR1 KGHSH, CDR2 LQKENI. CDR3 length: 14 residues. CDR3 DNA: TGTGCCAGCTCACCCCGGGGCGCGGGGGAGACCCAGTACTTC. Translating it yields CASSPRGAGETQYF.

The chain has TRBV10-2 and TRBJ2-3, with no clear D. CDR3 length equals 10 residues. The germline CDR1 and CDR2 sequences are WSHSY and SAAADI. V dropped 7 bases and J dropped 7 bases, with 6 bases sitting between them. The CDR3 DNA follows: TGCGCCAGCAAGCAGAATACGCAGTATTTT. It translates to CASKQNTQYF.

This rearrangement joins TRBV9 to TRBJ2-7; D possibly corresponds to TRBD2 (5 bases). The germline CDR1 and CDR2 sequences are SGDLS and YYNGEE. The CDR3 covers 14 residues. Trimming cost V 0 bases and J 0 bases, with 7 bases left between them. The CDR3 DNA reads TGTGCCAGCAGCGTAGGGGAGAGCTCCTACGAGCAGTACTTC. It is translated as CASSVGESSYEQYF.

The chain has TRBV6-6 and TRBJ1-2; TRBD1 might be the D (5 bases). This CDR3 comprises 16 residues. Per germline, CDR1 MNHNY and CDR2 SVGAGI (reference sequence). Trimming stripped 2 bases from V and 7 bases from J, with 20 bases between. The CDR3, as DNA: TGTGCCAGCAGTTACCCACAATGTGGGGGAGAGTGTGGCTACACCTTC. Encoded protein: CASSYPQCGGECGYTF.

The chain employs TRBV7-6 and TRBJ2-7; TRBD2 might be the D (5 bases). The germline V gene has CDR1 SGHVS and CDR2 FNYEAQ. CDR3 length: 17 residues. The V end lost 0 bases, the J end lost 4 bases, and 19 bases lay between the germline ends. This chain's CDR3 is CASSLAQRDGNLYEQYF. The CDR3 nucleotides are TGTGCCAGCAGCTTAGCGCAGAGAGACGGGAACTTATACGAGCAGTACTTC.

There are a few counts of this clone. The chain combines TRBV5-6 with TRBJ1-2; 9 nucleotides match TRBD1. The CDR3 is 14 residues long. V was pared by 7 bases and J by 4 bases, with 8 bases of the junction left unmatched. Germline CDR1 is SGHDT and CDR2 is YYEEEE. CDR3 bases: TGTGCCAGCGAACGGGACAGGGCCGGCTATGGCTACACCTTC. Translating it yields CASERDRAGYGYTF.

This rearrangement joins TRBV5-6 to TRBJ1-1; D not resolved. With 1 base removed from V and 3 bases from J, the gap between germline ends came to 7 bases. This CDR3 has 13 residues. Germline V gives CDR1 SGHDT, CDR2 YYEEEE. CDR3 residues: CASSLLQYTEAFF. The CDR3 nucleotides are TGTGCCAGCAGCTTGCTCCAGTACACTGAAGCTTTCTTT.

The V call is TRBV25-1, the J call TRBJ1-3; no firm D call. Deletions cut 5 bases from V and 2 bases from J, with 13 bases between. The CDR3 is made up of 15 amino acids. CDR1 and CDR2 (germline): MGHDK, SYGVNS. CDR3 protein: CASSPPGITGNTIYF. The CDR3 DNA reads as TGTGCCAGCAGTCCCCCGGGAATCACTGGAAACACCATATATTTT.

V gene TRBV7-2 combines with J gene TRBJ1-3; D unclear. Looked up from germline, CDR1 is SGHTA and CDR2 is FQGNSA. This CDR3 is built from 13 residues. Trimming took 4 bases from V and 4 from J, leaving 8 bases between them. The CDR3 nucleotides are TGTGCCAGCAGCTCCCTTGAAGGAAACACCATATATTTT. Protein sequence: CASSSLEGNTIYF.

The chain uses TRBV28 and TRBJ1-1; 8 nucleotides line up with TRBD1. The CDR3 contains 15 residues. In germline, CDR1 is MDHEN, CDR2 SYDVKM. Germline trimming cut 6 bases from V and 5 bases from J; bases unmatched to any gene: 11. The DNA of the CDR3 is TGTGCCAGCAGCTCAATCAGGGGGCGTAAAACTGAAGCTTTCTTT. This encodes CASSSIRGRKTEAFF.

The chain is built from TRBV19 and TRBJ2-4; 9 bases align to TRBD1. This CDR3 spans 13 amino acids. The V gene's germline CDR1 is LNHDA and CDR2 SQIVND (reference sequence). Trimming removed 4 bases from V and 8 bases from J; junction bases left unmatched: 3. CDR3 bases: TGTGCCAGTAGTAGGGACAGGGAGGACATTCAGTACTTC. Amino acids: CASSRDREDIQYF.